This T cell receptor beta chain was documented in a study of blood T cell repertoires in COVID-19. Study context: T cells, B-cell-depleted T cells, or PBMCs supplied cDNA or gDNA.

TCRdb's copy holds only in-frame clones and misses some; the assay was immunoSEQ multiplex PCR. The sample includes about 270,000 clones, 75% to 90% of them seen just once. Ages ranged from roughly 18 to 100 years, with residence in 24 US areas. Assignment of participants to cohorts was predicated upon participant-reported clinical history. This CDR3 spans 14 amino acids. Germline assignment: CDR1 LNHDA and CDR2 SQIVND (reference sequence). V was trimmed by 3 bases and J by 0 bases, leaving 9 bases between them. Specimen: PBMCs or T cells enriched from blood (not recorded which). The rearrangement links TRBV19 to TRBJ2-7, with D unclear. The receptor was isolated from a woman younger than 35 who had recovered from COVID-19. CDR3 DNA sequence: TGTGCCAGTAGTATCCCAGGATTCTCCTACGAGCAGTACTTC. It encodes CASSIPGFSYEQYF.